What follows is one T cell receptor beta chain and its context. Its antigen is not known. The entry originates in a study of persistence of HIV-infected CD4 T cells. Across the whole study: A couple of participants gave one leukapheresis sample; others gave up to about 180 mL blood repeatedly. General study results and limits: The rare CMV-responding cells with HIV-1 proviruses were not separately TCR-sequenced.

Lysates of CMV-infected fibroblasts at 10 ug/mL stimulated these cells. Sorting of responding CD4+ T cells relied on upregulated CD40 ligand together with CD69. Stimulated PBMCs had first been depleted of CD8+ T cells. The germline V and J ends were trimmed by 0 bases and 1 base, with 9 bases remaining between them. The CDR3 is made up of 15 amino acids. Germline values: CDR1 WNHNN, CDR2 SYGVQD (reference sequence). The libraries were made with immunoSEQ version 4 in survey mode. The protocol was immunoSEQ multiplex PCR, while the TCRdb copy is restricted to in-frame clones and leaves out a portion. The data show around 20,000 clones, more than 75% seen once.

This clonotype was sampled from an adult man with HIV who was CMV-seropositive. V gene TRBV10-1 combines with J gene TRBJ1-1, with a weak D call TRBD1 (5 bases). The source was CD4+ T cells sorted from PBMCs after roughly 19-hour stimulation, collected from a patient who received antiretroviral therapy. The DNA of the CDR3 is TGCGCCAGCAGTGAGTCGCCAGGGCGGAACACTGAAGCTTTCTTT. This gives the protein CASSESPGRNTEAFF.